This TCR beta chain was sequenced during a study of blood T cell repertoires in COVID-19. For the study at large: The United States, Italy and Spain were the sources of the acute and convalescent COVID-19 samples. From T cells, B-cell-depleted T cells, or PBMCs came the material, which was cDNA or gDNA.

Germline-derived CDR1 and CDR2 are LNHNV and YYDKDF (reference sequence). This CDR3 contains 14 residues. The junction had 9 bases not matched to a gene; V was cut back by 6 bases and J by 8 bases. The Seattle patients, enrolled during active infection, were followed longitudinally. In the authors' workflow: Estimated nucleated cell counts came from reference gene primer amplification. Sequencing used immunoSEQ multiplex PCR; TCRdb keeps in-frame clones, though not all of them. That table supplies the V and J calls and clone size; D and trimming were determined from the DNA. The data hold around 310,000 clones, with about nine tenths observed a single time.

The sequence was obtained from a young woman with COVID-19, enrolled during active disease. This rearrangement joins TRBV15 to TRBJ2-1; TRBD1 agrees at 8 bases. Sequencing was done on a sample of peripheral blood. The CDR3 bases are TGTGCCACCAGAAGGGGCAGGGGGCATGATGAGCAGTTCTTC. This encodes CATRRGRGHDEQFF.